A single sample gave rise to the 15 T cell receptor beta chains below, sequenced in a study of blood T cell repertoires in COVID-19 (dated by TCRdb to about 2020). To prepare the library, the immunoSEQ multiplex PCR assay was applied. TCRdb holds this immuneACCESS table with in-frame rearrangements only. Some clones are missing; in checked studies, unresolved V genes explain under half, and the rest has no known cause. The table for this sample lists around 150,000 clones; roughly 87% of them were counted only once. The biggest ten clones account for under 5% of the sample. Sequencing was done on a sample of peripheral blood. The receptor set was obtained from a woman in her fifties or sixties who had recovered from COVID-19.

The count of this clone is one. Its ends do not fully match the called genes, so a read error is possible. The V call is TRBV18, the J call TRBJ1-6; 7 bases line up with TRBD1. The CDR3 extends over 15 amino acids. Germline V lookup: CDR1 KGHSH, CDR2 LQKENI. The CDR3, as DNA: TGTGCCAGCTCAGGAAGACAGGGTCTAGATTCACCCCTCCTCTTT. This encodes CASSGRQGLDSPLLF.

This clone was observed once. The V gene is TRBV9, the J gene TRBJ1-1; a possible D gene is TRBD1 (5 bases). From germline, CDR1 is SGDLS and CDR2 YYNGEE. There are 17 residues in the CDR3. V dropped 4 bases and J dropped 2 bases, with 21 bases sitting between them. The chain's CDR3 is CASSIGGGAGGNTEAFF. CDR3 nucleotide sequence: TGTGCCAGCAGCATCGGGGGAGGGGCAGGAGGAAACACTGAAGCTTTCTTT.

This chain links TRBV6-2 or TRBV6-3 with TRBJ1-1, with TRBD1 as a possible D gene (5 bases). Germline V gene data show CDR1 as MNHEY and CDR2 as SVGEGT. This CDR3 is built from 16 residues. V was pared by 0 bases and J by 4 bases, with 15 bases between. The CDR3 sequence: CASSYSLGGEGTEAFF. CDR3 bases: TGTGCCAGCAGTTACTCCCTGGGGGGGGAGGGCACTGAAGCTTTCTTT.

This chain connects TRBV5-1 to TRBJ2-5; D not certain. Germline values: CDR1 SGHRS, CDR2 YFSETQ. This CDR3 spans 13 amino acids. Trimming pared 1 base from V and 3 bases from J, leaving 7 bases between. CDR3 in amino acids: CASSLLLEETQYF. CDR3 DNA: TGCGCCAGCAGCTTGCTACTGGAAGAGACCCAGTACTTC.

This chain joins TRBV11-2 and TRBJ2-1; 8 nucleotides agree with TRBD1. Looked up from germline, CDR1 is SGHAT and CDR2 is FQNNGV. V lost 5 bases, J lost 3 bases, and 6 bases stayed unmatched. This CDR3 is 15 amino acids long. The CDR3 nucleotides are TGTGCCAGCAGCCCTCGGACAGGGTTCTACAATGAGCAGTTCTTC. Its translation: CASSPRTGFYNEQFF.

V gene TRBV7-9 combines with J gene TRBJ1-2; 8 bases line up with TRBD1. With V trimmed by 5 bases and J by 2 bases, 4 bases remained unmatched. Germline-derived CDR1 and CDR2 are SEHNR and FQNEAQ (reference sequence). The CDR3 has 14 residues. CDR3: CASSTGGLNYGYTF. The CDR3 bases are TGTGCCAGCAGCACAGGGGGGCTGAACTATGGCTACACCTTC.

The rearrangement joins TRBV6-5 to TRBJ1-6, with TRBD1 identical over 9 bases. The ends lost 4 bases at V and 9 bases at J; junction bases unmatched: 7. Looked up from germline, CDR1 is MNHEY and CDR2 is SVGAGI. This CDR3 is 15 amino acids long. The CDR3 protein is CASSLLGTGTSPLHF. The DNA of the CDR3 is TGTGCCAGCAGTTTACTGGGGACAGGGACTTCACCCCTCCACTTT.

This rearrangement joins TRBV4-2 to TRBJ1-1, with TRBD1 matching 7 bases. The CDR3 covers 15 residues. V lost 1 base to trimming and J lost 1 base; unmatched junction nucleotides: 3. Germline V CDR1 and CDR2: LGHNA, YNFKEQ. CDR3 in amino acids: CASSQADRENTEAFF. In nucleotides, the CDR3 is TGTGCCAGCAGCCAAGCAGACAGGGAGAACACTGAAGCTTTCTTT.

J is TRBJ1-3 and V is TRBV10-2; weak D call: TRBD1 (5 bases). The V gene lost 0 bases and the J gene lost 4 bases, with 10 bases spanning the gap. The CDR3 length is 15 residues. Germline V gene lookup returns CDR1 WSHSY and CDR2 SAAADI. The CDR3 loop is CASSESPRGGNTIYF. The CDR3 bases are TGCGCCAGCAGTGAGTCGCCCCGGGGGGGAAACACCATATATTTT.

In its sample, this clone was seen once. CDR3 sequence reads: CATSRQGNSPLHF. CDR3 DNA: TGTGCCACCAGCAGACAGGGGAATTCACCCCTCCACTTT. This sequence joins TRBV15 and TRBJ1-6; D perhaps matches TRBD1 (6 bases). V was trimmed by 2 bases and J by 7 bases, leaving 6 bases between them. Germline CDR1 is LNHNV and CDR2 is YYDKDF (reference sequence). This CDR3 spans 13 amino acids. Full variable domain (outside the CDR3, taken from reference TRBV15 and TRBJ1-6): DAMVIQNPRYQVTQFGKPVTLSCSQTLNHNVMYWYQQKSSQAPKLLFHYYDKDFNNEADTPDNFQSRRPNTSFCFLDIRSPGLGDTAMYLCATSRQGNSPLHFGNGTRLTVT.

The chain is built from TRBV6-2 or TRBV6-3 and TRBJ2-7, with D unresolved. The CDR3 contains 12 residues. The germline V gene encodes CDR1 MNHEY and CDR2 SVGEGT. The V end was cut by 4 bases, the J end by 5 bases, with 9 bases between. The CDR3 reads CASSSRFDEQYF. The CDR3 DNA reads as TGTGCCAGCAGTTCCCGGTTTGACGAGCAGTACTTC.

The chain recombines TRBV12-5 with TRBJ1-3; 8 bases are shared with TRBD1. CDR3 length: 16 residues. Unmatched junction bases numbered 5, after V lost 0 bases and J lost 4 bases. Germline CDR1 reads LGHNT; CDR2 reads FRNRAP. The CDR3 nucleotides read TGTGCTAGTGGTTTGGTCCGACAGGGGATCGGAAACACCATATATTTT. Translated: CASGLVRQGIGNTIYF.

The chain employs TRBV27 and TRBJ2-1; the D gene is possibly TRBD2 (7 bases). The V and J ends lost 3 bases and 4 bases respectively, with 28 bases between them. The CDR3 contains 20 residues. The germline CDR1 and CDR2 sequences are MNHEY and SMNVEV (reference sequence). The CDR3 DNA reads TGTGCCAGCAGTTTTATTTGGGGGAGGTTGGGGGGGGCCGAATACAATGAGCAGTTCTTC. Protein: CASSFIWGRLGGAEYNEQFF.

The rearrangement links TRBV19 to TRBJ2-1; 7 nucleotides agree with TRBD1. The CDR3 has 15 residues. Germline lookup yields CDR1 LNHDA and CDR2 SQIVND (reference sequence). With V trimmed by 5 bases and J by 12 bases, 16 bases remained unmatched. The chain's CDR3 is CASSFPGGTTHGQFF. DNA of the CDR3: TGTGCCAGTAGTTTTCCAGGGGGAACGACGCATGGGCAGTTCTTC. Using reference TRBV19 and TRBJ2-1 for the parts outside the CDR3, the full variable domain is DGGITQSPKYLFRKEGQNVTLSCEQNLNHDAMYWYRQDPGQGLRLIYYSQIVNDFQKGDIAEGYSVSREKKESFPLTVTSAQKNPTAFYLCASSFPGGTTHGQFFGPGTRLTVL.

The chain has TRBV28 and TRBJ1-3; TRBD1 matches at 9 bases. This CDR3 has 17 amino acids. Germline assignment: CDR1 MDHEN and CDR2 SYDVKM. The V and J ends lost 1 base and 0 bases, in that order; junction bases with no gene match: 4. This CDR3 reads CASSLSGTGFSGNTIYF. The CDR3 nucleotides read TGTGCCAGCAGTTTATCTGGGACAGGGTTCTCTGGAAACACCATATATTTT.